These 24 T cell receptor beta chains were all obtained from the same sample, sequenced in a study of T cells after yellow fever vaccination (dated by TCRdb to the late 2010s). Library preparation employed 5' RACE. Reads for this sample came from an Illumina HiSeq 2500. In-frame beta chains were kept once TCRdb had trimmed the public reads at Q25 with fastp and called clones with MiXCR. Every CDR3 protein is listed once, alongside the most common genes and DNA of its rows. The table for this sample lists approximately 510,000 distinct CDR3 sequences; just over 20% of them were counted only once. The top ten constitute about 16% of the sample. The treatment or condition label, as the study defines it: live attenuated yellow fever vaccine strain. Sequenced material: PBMCs, taken roughly 20 days after the first yellow fever vaccination. Receptors were obtained from a man aged 18 to 35 who received the YFV17D yellow fever vaccine.

The chain recombines TRBV28 with TRBJ1-1, with a tentative D call TRBD1 (6 bases). The CDR3 extends over 16 amino acids. CDR1 is MDHEN and CDR2 is SYDVKM in the germline V gene. V was cut by 7 bases and J by 2 bases, with 20 bases left in between. In DNA, the CDR3 is TGTGCCAGCACCAACCCAGGGGCCGGGGCTAACACTGAAGCTTTCTTT. Translating gives CASTNPGAGANTEAFF.

A few counts support this clonotype. The chain uses TRBV6-2 or TRBV6-3 and TRBJ1-2; 7 bases agree with TRBD1. The trim removed 6 bases at V and 2 bases at J, leaving 3 bases unmatched. The CDR3 is 13 amino acids. Germline V CDR1 and CDR2: MNHEY, SVGEGT. The CDR3: CASRTTGNYGYTF. CDR3 bases: TGTGCCAGCAGAACGACAGGGAACTATGGCTACACCTTC.

In its sample, this clonotype was seen a few times. The chain joins TRBV19 to TRBJ2-7, with D possibly matching TRBD1 (5 bases). The germline gives CDR1 LNHDA, CDR2 SQIVND (reference sequence). Trimming removed 3 bases at V and 4 bases at J, with 10 bases between. The CDR3 has 13 amino acids. The CDR3 reads CASSINRIYEQYF. The CDR3 coding sequence is TGTGCCAGTAGTATCAACAGGATTTACGAGCAGTACTTC.

This clonotype has more than one count but fewer than ten. The rearrangement joins TRBV20-1 to TRBJ2-6; D gene uncertain. CDR1 and CDR2 (germline): DFQATT, SNEGSKA (reference sequence). This CDR3 spans 14 amino acids. V lost 5 bases to trimming and J lost 1 base, with 9 bases between them. CDR3 residues: CSALHGSGANVLTF. CDR3 nucleotide sequence: TGCAGTGCTCTTCACGGATCTGGGGCCAACGTCCTGACTTTC.

This clonotype was seen more than once but under ten times. The rearrangement uses TRBV28 and TRBJ1-6, with D possibly matching TRBD1 (5 bases). V lost 6 bases to trimming and J lost 4 bases, with 10 bases between them. The CDR3 is 14 residues long. CDR1 MDHEN and CDR2 SYDVKM come from the germline V gene. CDR3 DNA sequence: TGTGCCAGCAGCGAGGGGATTTATAATTCACCCCTCCACTTT. Amino acid sequence: CASSEGIYNSPLHF.

This clonotype was counted only a few times. The chain is built from TRBV24-1 and TRBJ2-1, with D possibly being TRBD1 (5 bases). The germline V gene has CDR1 KGHDR and CDR2 SFDVKD. V was trimmed by 3 bases and J by 8 bases, leaving 7 bases between them. The CDR3 totals 12 residues. CDR3 sequence (DNA): TGTGCCACCAGTGATCACAGGTATGAGCAGTTCTTC. It codes for CATSDHRYEQFF.

CDR3 nucleotide sequence: TGTGCCACCTTCCTGGCGGGGGTCTCCTACAATGAGCAGTTCTTC. It yields the protein CATFLAGVSYNEQFF. V and J are TRBV15 and TRBJ2-1, with 7 nucleotides matching TRBD2. Germline loops: CDR1 LNHNV, CDR2 YYDKDF (reference sequence). The CDR3 is 15 amino acids. Losses at the gene ends were 8 bases for V and 0 bases for J; bases not matched to a gene: 7.

This clonotype was observed a few times. The V gene is TRBV5-1, the J gene TRBJ1-1; 10 nucleotides align to TRBD1. The CDR3 contains 15 residues. Germline CDR1 reads SGHRS; CDR2 reads YFSETQ. Trimming at V came to 2 bases and at J to 1 base, leaving 2 bases not matched to a gene. The DNA for the CDR3 is TGCGCCAGCAGCTTCGGACAGGGGGGGAACACTGAAGCTTTCTTT. Translation gives CASSFGQGGNTEAFF.

The sample holds a few counts of this clonotype. CDR3 DNA: TGTGCCAGCAGTGACAGGGGTTCCGGCAATCAGCCCCAGCATTTT. It is translated as CASSDRGSGNQPQHF. The V and J genes are TRBV2 and TRBJ1-5, with a possible D match to TRBD1 (6 bases). CDR1 is SNHLY, CDR2 FYNNEI, per germline. V was shortened by 3 bases and J by 2 bases, with 11 bases between the two germline ends. This CDR3 spans 15 amino acids.

This clonotype was detected ten times or more. The chain has TRBV20-1 and TRBJ2-1, with D perhaps matching TRBD1 (6 bases). The CDR3 covers 12 residues. Germline CDR1 DFQATT, CDR2 SNEGSKA (reference sequence). The CDR3 nucleotides read TGCAGCCGAGTAAACAGGGCCGATGAGCAGTTCTTC. Encoded protein: CSRVNRADEQFF.

This clonotype was recorded at least ten times. The rearrangement links TRBV7-2 to TRBJ1-2; the D is unclear. The CDR3 extends over 16 amino acids. V was trimmed by 3 bases and J by 2 bases, leaving 16 bases between them. Per the germline V gene, CDR1 is SGHTA and CDR2 is FQGNSA. The CDR3: CASSFAVRGNNYGYTF. CDR3 DNA sequence: TGTGCCAGCAGCTTCGCAGTTCGAGGAAACAACTATGGCTACACCTTC.

This clonotype was counted a few times. The V and J genes are TRBV3-1 and TRBJ2-7; 7 nucleotides line up with TRBD1. The length of the CDR3 is 13 residues. V was clipped by 4 bases and J by 5 bases; unmatched bases: 5. The germline gives CDR1 LGHDT, CDR2 YNNKEL (reference sequence). The CDR3 protein is CASSRNRGDEQYV. As DNA, the CDR3 is TGTGCCAGCAGCCGTAACAGGGGAGACGAGCAGTACGTC.

The rearrangement uses TRBV2 and TRBJ2-7, with D possibly matching TRBD2 (5 bases). This CDR3 is 13 amino acids long. V was shortened by 6 bases and J by 2 bases, with 11 bases between the two germline ends. The germline gives CDR1 SNHLY, CDR2 FYNNEI. CDR3 residues: CASRYRGAYEQYF. As DNA, the CDR3 is TGTGCCAGCAGGTACCGGGGAGCCTACGAGCAGTACTTC.

The chain is built from TRBV13 and TRBJ2-7; 8 nucleotides align to TRBD2. The junction had 8 bases not matched to a gene; V was cut back by 3 bases and J by 1 base. The V gene's germline CDR1 is PRHDT and CDR2 FYEKMQ (reference sequence). The CDR3 is 16 residues long. CDR3 bases: TGTGCCAGCAGCTTCGGGGGGGCCTTCCCTTCCTACGAGCAGTACTTC. Amino acid sequence: CASSFGGAFPSYEQYF. Complete variable domain (other parts from reference TRBV13 and TRBJ2-7): AAGVIQSPRHLIKEKRETATLKCYPIPRHDTVYWYQQGPGQDPQFLISFYEKMQSDKGSIPDRFSAQQFSDYHSELNMSSLELGDSALYFCASSFGGAFPSYEQYFGPGTRLTVT.

This clonotype was counted only a few times. This chain joins TRBV18 and TRBJ1-2; perhaps TRBD1 as D (5 bases). The CDR3 spans 14 residues. Trimming pared 3 bases from V and 8 bases from J, leaving 16 bases between. The germline V gene encodes CDR1 KGHSH and CDR2 LQKENI. CDR3 in DNA: TGTGCCAGCTCACCGGATTCCGGGGGGGACGGCTACACCTTC. Its translation: CASSPDSGGDGYTF. The entire variable domain, with the rest obtained from reference TRBV18 and TRBJ1-2, is as follows: NAGVMQNPRHLVRRRGQEARLRCSPMKGHSHVYWYRQLPEEGLKFMVYLQKENIIDESGMPKERFSAEFPKEGPSILRIQQVVRGDSAAYFCASSPDSGGDGYTFGSGTRLTVV.

In its sample, this clonotype is medium-sized (0.01 to 0.1%). This rearrangement joins TRBV5-6 to TRBJ2-3; D perhaps matches TRBD2 (5 bases). CDR1 SGHDT and CDR2 YYEEEE come from the germline V gene. The CDR3 length is 16 residues. V lost 1 base, J lost 5 bases, and 17 bases lay in between. The CDR3 spells CASSLTDGNRVDTQYF. CDR3 bases: TGTGCCAGCAGCTTGACGGACGGGAACCGAGTAGATACGCAGTATTTT.

This clonotype was seen more than once but under ten times. The chain employs TRBV7-2 and TRBJ1-2; D is undetermined. Trimming removed 5 bases from V and 13 bases from J, with 17 bases in between. CDR3 size: 12 residues. The germline V gene has CDR1 SGHTA and CDR2 FQGNSA. This chain's CDR3 is CASSRAKGSVTF. CDR3 in DNA: TGTGCCAGCAGCAGGGCCAAGGGCTCGGTCACCTTC.

This clonotype was found a few times. The chain uses TRBV29-1 and TRBJ1-2; no definite D call. CDR3 length: 14 residues. Germline V gene lookup returns CDR1 SQVTM and CDR2 ANQGSEA. V lost 4 bases and J lost 0, with 12 bases in between. The CDR3 DNA follows: TGCAGCGTTGTGGGTATGACTGCTAACTATGGCTACACCTTC. Its translation is CSVVGMTANYGYTF.

The rearrangement uses TRBV20-1 and TRBJ2-5; D not resolved. Per the germline V gene, CDR1 is DFQATT and CDR2 is SNEGSKA (reference sequence). This CDR3 has 13 amino acids. The germline V and J ends were trimmed by 0 bases and 3 bases, with 8 bases remaining between them. DNA for the CDR3: TGCAGTGCTAGAGATTACTCGGAAGAGACCCAGTACTTC. Encoded protein: CSARDYSEETQYF.

This sequence joins TRBV5-1 and TRBJ1-1; D may be TRBD1 (6 bases). V gave up 4 bases and J gave up 1 base, with 14 bases separating them. Germline loops: CDR1 SGHRS, CDR2 YFSETQ. The CDR3 length is 15 residues. The CDR3 sequence: CASSPDRPGNTEAFF. The CDR3 DNA reads TGCGCCAGCAGCCCCGACAGGCCTGGGAACACTGAAGCTTTCTTT. Combining the CDR3 with reference TRBV5-1 and TRBJ1-1 gives the whole variable domain KAGVTQTPRYLIKTRGQQVTLSCSPISGHRSVSWYQQTPGQGLQFLFEYFSETQRNKGNFPGRFSGRQFSNSRSEMNVSTLELGDSALYLCASSPDRPGNTEAFFGQGTRLTVV.

Only a few counts were recorded for this clonotype. An end of the junction differs from the germline gene, which may be a read error. The chain links TRBV7-2 to TRBJ2-1; 14 nucleotides match TRBD2. In germline, CDR1 is SGHTA, CDR2 FQGNSA. The CDR3 loop spans 14 amino acids. CDR3 in amino acids: CASSTQSGLAGGIF. CDR3 nucleotides: TGTGCCAGCAGCACACAATCCGGACTAGCGGGGGGTATCTTC.

V usage is TRBV11-2 and J usage is TRBJ1-5; D is perhaps TRBD1 (6 bases). The CDR3 is made up of 20 amino acids. Trimming left V 4 bases short and J 0 bases short, with 25 bases between. Germline V lookup: CDR1 SGHAT, CDR2 FQNNGV. The CDR3 bases are TGTGCCAGCAGCTATGGAGGGACACCAGTTTCCCTATATAGCAATCAGCCCCAGCATTTT. Its protein product is CASSYGGTPVSLYSNQPQHF. The full variable domain, rest sourced from reference TRBV11-2 and TRBJ1-5, is EAGVAQSPRYKIIEKRQSVAFWCNPISGHATLYWYQQILGQGPKLLIQFQNNGVVDDSQLPKDRFSAERLKGVDSTLKIQPAKLEDSAVYLCASSYGGTPVSLYSNQPQHFGDGTRLSIL.

The J gene is TRBJ1-2, the V gene TRBV10-2; possibly TRBD1 for D (6 bases). V was trimmed by 10 bases and J by 2 bases, leaving 11 bases between them. The germline V gene encodes CDR1 WSHSY and CDR2 SAAADI. The CDR3 loop spans 12 amino acids. The CDR3 loop reads CATGGQNYGYTF. CDR3 bases: TGCGCCACCGGGGGGCAGAACTATGGCTACACCTTC.

This clonotype was counted between two and nine times. The chain joins TRBV4-3 to TRBJ1-1; TRBD1 might be the D (5 bases). Trimming removed 1 base from V and 4 bases from J, with 10 bases in between. The CDR3 spans 14 residues. Per the germline V gene, CDR1 is LGHNA and CDR2 is YSLEER. The DNA of the CDR3 is TGCGCCAGCAGCCAAGTTCGGAGGGGCACTGAAGCTTTCTTT. This sequence encodes CASSQVRRGTEAFF.